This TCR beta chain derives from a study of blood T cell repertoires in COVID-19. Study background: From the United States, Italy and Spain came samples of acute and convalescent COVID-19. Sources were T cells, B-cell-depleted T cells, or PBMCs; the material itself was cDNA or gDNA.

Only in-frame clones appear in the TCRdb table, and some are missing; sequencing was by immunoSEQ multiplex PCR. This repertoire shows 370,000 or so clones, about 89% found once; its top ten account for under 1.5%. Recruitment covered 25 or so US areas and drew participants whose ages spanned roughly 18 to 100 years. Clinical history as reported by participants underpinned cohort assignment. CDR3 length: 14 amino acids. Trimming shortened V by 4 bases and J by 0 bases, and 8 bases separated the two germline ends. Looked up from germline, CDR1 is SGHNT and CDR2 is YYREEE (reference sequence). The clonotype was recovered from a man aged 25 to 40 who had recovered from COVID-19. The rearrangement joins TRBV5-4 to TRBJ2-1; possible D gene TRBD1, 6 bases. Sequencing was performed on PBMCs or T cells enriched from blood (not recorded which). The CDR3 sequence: CASSQGISYNEQFF. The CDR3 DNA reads TGTGCCAGCAGCCAGGGGATCTCCTACAATGAGCAGTTCTTC. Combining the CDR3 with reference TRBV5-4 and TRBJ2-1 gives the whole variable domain ETGVTQSPTHLIKTRGQQVTLRCSSQSGHNTVSWYQQALGQGPQFIFQYYREEENGRGNFPPRFSGLQFPNYSSELNVNALELDDSALYLCASSQGISYNEQFFGPGTRLTVL.